The rows below give T cell receptor beta chains drawn from one sample of a study of cytomegalovirus exposure and HLA in healthy donors. Data came from immunoSEQ multiplex PCR; TCRdb stores just in-frame clones and leaves some out. The profile shows some 150,000 clones, approximately 79% of them singletons. The sample was PBMCs. The receptors derive from a man aged 40-55 years in good health and CMV-seronegative. The CDR3 runs from the conserved cysteine through the conserved F or W. The order of the fields is J gene, clone size, D gene, V gene, CDR3 protein. D genes are given only for firm matches. Only some rows state a clone size, as once, few, many or a class for expanded clones.

j_call: TRBJ2-7; clone_size: NA; d_call: TRBD1; v_call: TRBV15; cdr3_aa: CATREGQGLSYEQYF
j_call: TRBJ1-5; clone_size: NA; d_call: NA; v_call: TRBV10-1; cdr3_aa: CASSDSFQVCDQPQHF
j_call: TRBJ1-2; clone_size: NA; d_call: TRBD1; v_call: TRBV5-1; cdr3_aa: CASSLRDRNYGYTF
j_call: TRBJ2-7; clone_size: NA; d_call: NA; v_call: TRBV11-2; cdr3_aa: CASSLGGYRDEQYF
j_call: TRBJ1-4; clone_size: few; d_call: NA; v_call: TRBV5-1; cdr3_aa: CASSLNRRVNEKLFF
j_call: TRBJ2-1; clone_size: NA; d_call: TRBD2; v_call: TRBV5-1; cdr3_aa: CASSKRGETYNEQFF
j_call: TRBJ1-3; clone_size: NA; d_call: NA; v_call: TRBV10-3; cdr3_aa: CAISSLSSGNTIYF
j_call: TRBJ1-5; clone_size: NA; d_call: NA; v_call: TRBV7-9; cdr3_aa: CASSLQGNQPQHF
j_call: TRBJ2-7; clone_size: NA; d_call: NA; v_call: TRBV11-2; cdr3_aa: CASSLLRGNEQYF
j_call: TRBJ2-6; clone_size: NA; d_call: NA; v_call: TRBV7-6; cdr3_aa: CASSLEQGSSGANVLTF
j_call: TRBJ2-5; clone_size: NA; d_call: NA; v_call: TRBV7-2; cdr3_aa: CASSLAAGVKETQYF